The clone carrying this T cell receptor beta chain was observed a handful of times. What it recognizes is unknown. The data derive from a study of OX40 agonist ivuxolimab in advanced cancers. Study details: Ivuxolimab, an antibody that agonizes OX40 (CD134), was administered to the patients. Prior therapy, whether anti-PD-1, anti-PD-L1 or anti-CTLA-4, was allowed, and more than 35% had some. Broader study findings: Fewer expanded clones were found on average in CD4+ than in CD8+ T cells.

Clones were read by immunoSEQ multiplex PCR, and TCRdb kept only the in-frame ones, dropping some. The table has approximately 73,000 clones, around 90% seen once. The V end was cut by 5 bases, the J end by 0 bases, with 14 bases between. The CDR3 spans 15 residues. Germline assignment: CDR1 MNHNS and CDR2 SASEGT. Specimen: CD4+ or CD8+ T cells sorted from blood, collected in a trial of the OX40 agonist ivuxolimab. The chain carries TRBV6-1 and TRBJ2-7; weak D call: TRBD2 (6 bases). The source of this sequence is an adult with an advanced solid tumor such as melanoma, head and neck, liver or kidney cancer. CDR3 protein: CASSKGDSSSYEQYF. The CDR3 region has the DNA TGTGCCAGCAGTAAAGGGGACTCGAGCTCCTACGAGCAGTACTTC.